The T cell receptor (beta chain) under discussion was sequenced for a study of tumor and adjacent non-tumor tissue in lung cancer. No cell sorting was done before RNA was extracted from the tissue. This non-tumor lung sample came from over 3 cm beyond the tumor edge. The CDR3 has 16 residues. Germline V gene sequence: CDR1 SGHAT, CDR2 FQNNGV. About this clonotype: Mismatch with germline at one junction end may stem from a read error.

A modified ARM-PCR protocol with three rounds of nested PCR amplified TCRbeta. TCRdb analysed the multiplex PCR reads with MiXCR anew, one entry per CDR3 protein. The table has under 95,000 distinct CDR3 sequences, approximately 81% seen once. V is TRBV11-2 and J is TRBJ2-5, with D possibly TRBD2 on 7 matching bases. Sequencing was performed on distant non-tumor lung tissue. The TCR was taken from a man in his sixties with non-small cell lung cancer. The CDR3: CGSSSTMGGRKETHYF. The CDR3 nucleotides are TGTGGCAGCAGCTCCACAATGGGGGGGCGAAAGGAGACCCATTATTTC.